One and the same sample provided the 21 T cell receptor beta chains below, sequenced in a study of blood T cell repertoires in COVID-19. Generated by immunoSEQ multiplex PCR, the TCRdb table keeps only in-frame clones and is missing some. The repertoire holds 200,000 to 250,000 clones, with approximately 84% as singletons. Sequencing was done on a sample of peripheral blood. All receptors come from a woman of 80 years or more with COVID-19, enrolled during active disease.

V and J are TRBV5-1 and TRBJ2-5, with D maybe TRBD2 (7 bases). The germline CDR1 and CDR2 sequences are SGHRS and YFSETQ. The CDR3 covers 12 residues. V was shortened by 5 bases and J by 4 bases, with 9 bases between the two germline ends. The CDR3 DNA follows: TGCGCCAGCAGGGGGGGGCGAGAGACCCAGTACTTC. Protein sequence: CASRGGRETQYF.

V gene TRBV3-1 (or the pseudogene TRBV3-2) combines with J gene TRBJ1-2, with 10 positions matching TRBD1. The germline gives CDR1 LGHDT, CDR2 YNNKEL (reference sequence). The V segment lost 2 bases and the J segment 0 bases; nucleotides outside the gene matches: 9. The CDR3 is made up of 18 amino acids. The CDR3 region is CASSQRDGTGDPNYGYTF. The CDR3, as DNA: TGTGCCAGCAGCCAAAGAGATGGGACAGGGGACCCTAACTATGGCTACACCTTC.

The V call is TRBV5-4, the J call TRBJ2-1; 8 nucleotides match TRBD2. V was clipped by 4 bases and J by 0 bases; unmatched bases: 6. This CDR3 spans 16 amino acids. Germline CDR1 SGHNT, CDR2 YYREEE (reference sequence). The CDR3 reads CASSPRLAISYNEQFF. CDR3 DNA sequence: TGTGCCAGCAGCCCCAGACTAGCGATCTCCTACAATGAGCAGTTCTTC.

DNA for the CDR3: TGTGCCAGCAGCCCCCGGGTGGTCGGGGAGCTGTTTTTT. Translated: CASSPRVVGELFF. The V call is TRBV14, the J call TRBJ2-2; D unclear. The CDR3 covers 13 residues. V lost 4 bases and J 7 bases, leaving 10 bases between the germline ends. Germline lookup yields CDR1 SGHDN and CDR2 FVKESK.

This rearrangement joins TRBV7-2 to TRBJ2-3; 8 nucleotides agree with TRBD2. V was clipped by 5 bases and J by 3 bases; unmatched bases: 16. The V gene's germline CDR1 is SGHTA and CDR2 FQGNSA. The CDR3 has 18 amino acids. CDR3 coding DNA: TGTGCCAGCAGCCGCCCGGGGGCTAAGGGCGGGAGGACAGATACGCAGTATTTT. This gives the protein CASSRPGAKGGRTDTQYF.

V gene TRBV6-5 combines with J gene TRBJ1-5, with 7 bases aligning to TRBD1. The V segment lost 6 bases and the J segment 1 base; nucleotides outside the gene matches: 6. The CDR3 contains 15 residues. Germline CDR1 and CDR2: MNHEY and SVGAGI. As DNA, the CDR3 is TGTGCCAGCAGGCCGACAGGGAACAGCAATCAGCCCCAGCATTTT. This gives the protein CASRPTGNSNQPQHF.

With regard to this clone: At the DNA level, this CDR3 is encoded by other sequences in the same sample as well. The chain links TRBV5-1 to TRBJ2-2; 9 nucleotides line up with TRBD2. The V and J ends lost 0 bases and 2 bases, in that order; junction bases with no gene match: 2. The CDR3 extends over 16 amino acids. Germline V gene sequence: CDR1 SGHRS, CDR2 YFSETQ. The CDR3 DNA reads as TGCGCCAGCAGCTTGGCGGGACTAGCCAACACCGGGGAGCTGTTTTTT. Its translation is CASSLAGLANTGELFF.

The chain is built from TRBV5-4 and TRBJ1-2; D call uncertain. Trimming left V 4 bases short and J 0 bases short, with 13 bases between. This CDR3 has 15 amino acids. CDR1 and CDR2 (germline): SGHNT, YYREEE (reference sequence). The CDR3 sequence is CASSPGARSNYGYTF. The CDR3, as DNA: TGTGCCAGCAGCCCTGGTGCCAGGTCTAACTATGGCTACACCTTC.

The chain employs TRBV5-6 and TRBJ2-1; perhaps TRBD2 as D (6 bases). CDR3 size: 16 residues. The ends were cut back, 1 base at V and 4 bases at J, with 15 bases in the middle. CDR1 is SGHDT and CDR2 is YYEEEE in the germline V gene. The CDR3 is CASSLYGGLQYNEQFF. The DNA of the CDR3 is TGTGCCAGCAGCTTGTACGGGGGTCTCCAGTACAATGAGCAGTTCTTC.

The chain couples TRBV12-3 or TRBV12-4 to TRBJ2-2; unclear D gene. CDR3 length: 13 amino acids. The V end lost 8 bases, the J end lost 0 bases, and 7 bases lay between the germline ends. CDR3 in DNA: TGTGCCAGCTGGAGAGCGAACACCGGGGAGCTGTTTTTT. Translating gives CASWRANTGELFF.

The genes are TRBV7-9 and TRBJ2-3; D call uncertain. V was shortened by 1 base and J by 4 bases, with 15 bases between the two germline ends. There are 16 residues in the CDR3. The V gene's germline CDR1 is SEHNR and CDR2 FQNEAQ (reference sequence). In DNA form, the CDR3 reads TGTGCCAGCAGCTTAGAAGGTTGGCGAGGCGCAGATACGCAGTATTTT. This encodes CASSLEGWRGADTQYF.

The V and J genes are TRBV7-2 and TRBJ2-2; TRBD2 aligns across 9 bases. CDR1 SGHTA and CDR2 FQGNSA come from the germline V gene. The CDR3 consists of 18 residues. The trim removed 5 bases at V and 2 bases at J, leaving 12 bases unmatched. The CDR3 region is CASSPQRGLAGNTGELFF. The CDR3 nucleotides are TGTGCCAGCAGCCCCCAGCGGGGGCTAGCGGGAAACACCGGGGAGCTGTTTTTT.

J is TRBJ1-3 and V is TRBV9; D not certain. Trimming cost V 0 bases and J 0 bases, with 7 bases left between them. Germline loops: CDR1 SGDLS, CDR2 YYNGEE. CDR3 size: 15 residues. In nucleotides, the CDR3 is TGTGCCAGCAGCGTAGATCCAGGCTCTGGAAACACCATATATTTT. Translation gives CASSVDPGSGNTIYF.

This chain connects TRBV2 to TRBJ2-2; 13 bases agree with TRBD2. This CDR3 is built from 15 residues. CDR1 and CDR2 (germline): SNHLY, FYNNEI. V gave up 6 bases and J gave up 5 bases; unmatched junction bases: 3. This CDR3 reads CASRSTSGGTGELFF. The DNA of the CDR3 is TGTGCCAGCAGGTCGACTAGCGGGGGGACCGGGGAGCTGTTTTTT.

The rearrangement links TRBV5-4 to TRBJ2-1; TRBD2 matches 8 bases. The CDR3 covers 15 residues. The germline gives CDR1 SGHNT, CDR2 YYREEE (reference sequence). J lost 0 bases, V lost 4 bases, and 3 bases had no gene match. The CDR3 protein is CASSESGSSYNEQFF. CDR3 sequence (DNA): TGTGCCAGCAGCGAAAGCGGGAGCTCCTACAATGAGCAGTTCTTC. Full variable domain (rest looked up from reference TRBV5-4 and TRBJ2-1): ETGVTQSPTHLIKTRGQQVTLRCSSQSGHNTVSWYQQALGQGPQFIFQYYREEENGRGNFPPRFSGLQFPNYSSELNVNALELDDSALYLCASSESGSSYNEQFFGPGTRLTVL.

V usage is TRBV29-1 and J usage is TRBJ2-7, with TRBD1 matching 11 bases. The CDR3 loop spans 12 amino acids. The germline CDR1 and CDR2 sequences are SQVTM and ANQGSEA. Trimming at V came to 6 bases and at J to 5 bases, leaving 3 bases not matched to a gene. CDR3 loop: CSVSGQGDEQYF. The CDR3 region has the DNA TGCAGCGTCTCGGGACAGGGGGACGAGCAGTACTTC.

The chain couples TRBV19 to TRBJ1-3, with TRBD1 matching 7 bases. The CDR3 extends over 13 amino acids. CDR1 and CDR2 (germline): LNHDA, SQIVND (reference sequence). J gave up 8 bases and V 7 bases, and 8 bases lay outside the gene matches. As DNA, the CDR3 is TGTGCCAGTAATGACAGGGTAGAGGACACCATATATTTT. It specifies CASNDRVEDTIYF.

The rearrangement joins TRBV4-1 to TRBJ2-5; 10 bases agree with TRBD2. After removal of 3 bases from V and 3 bases from J, the junction contained 10 bases not matched to a gene. CDR3 length equals 17 residues. CDR1 is MGHRA, CDR2 YSYEKL, per germline. The CDR3 loop reads CASSHTSELAGKETQYF. DNA of the CDR3: TGCGCCAGCAGCCATACCTCCGAACTAGCGGGAAAAGAGACCCAGTACTTC.

V and J are TRBV28 and TRBJ1-5; the match to TRBD1 covers 10 bases. Germline loops: CDR1 MDHEN, CDR2 SYDVKM. With V trimmed by 5 bases and J by 7 bases, 11 bases remained unmatched. The CDR3 is made up of 16 amino acids. The CDR3 nucleotides are TGTGCCAGCAGTCTTAATTGGGACAGGGGATACCAGCCCCAGCATTTT. Translated: CASSLNWDRGYQPQHF.

The chain has TRBV5-4 and TRBJ2-7, with 8 bases aligning to TRBD2. V dropped 6 bases and J dropped 1; count of bases not matched to a gene: 6. There are 14 residues in the CDR3. CDR1 is SGHNT, CDR2 YYREEE, per germline (reference sequence). The CDR3 DNA is TGTGCCAGCACCAACGGGGGGGGTTCCTACGAGCAGTACTTC. This translates into CASTNGGGSYEQYF.

The rearrangement uses TRBV6-1 and TRBJ1-4; 12 bases align to TRBD1. The CDR3 length is 14 residues. The trim removed 7 bases at V and 8 bases at J, leaving 5 bases unmatched. Looked up from germline, CDR1 is MNHNS and CDR2 is SASEGT. The CDR3 coding sequence is TGTGCCAGCACCTCCGGGACAGGGGGCGAAAAACTGTTTTTT. Translation gives CASTSGTGGEKLFF.